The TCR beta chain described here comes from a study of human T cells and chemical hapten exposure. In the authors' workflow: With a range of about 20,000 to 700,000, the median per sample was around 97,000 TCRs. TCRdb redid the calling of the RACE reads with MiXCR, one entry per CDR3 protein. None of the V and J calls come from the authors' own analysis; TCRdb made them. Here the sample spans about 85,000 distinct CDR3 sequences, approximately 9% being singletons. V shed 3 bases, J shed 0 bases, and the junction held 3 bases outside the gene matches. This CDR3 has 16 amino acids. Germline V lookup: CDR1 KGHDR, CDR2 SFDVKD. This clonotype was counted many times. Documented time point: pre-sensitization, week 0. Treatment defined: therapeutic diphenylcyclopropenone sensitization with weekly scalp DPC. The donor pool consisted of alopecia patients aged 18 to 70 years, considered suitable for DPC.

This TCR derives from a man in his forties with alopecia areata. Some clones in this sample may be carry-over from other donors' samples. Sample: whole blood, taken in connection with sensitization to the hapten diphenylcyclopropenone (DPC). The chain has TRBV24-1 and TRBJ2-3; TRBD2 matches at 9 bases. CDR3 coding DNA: TGTGCCACCAGTGATCCTACTAGCGGGAGCACAGATACGCAGTATTTT. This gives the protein CATSDPTSGSTDTQYF.